The 20 T cell receptor beta chains below come from one sample, sequenced in a study of identical twins (dated by TCRdb to 2015 to 2016). Libraries were prepared through 5' RACE. For sequencing, an Illumina HiSeq 2000 was employed. TCRdb trimmed public reads at Q25 via fastp, called clones via MiXCR and kept in-frame beta chains. When rows share a CDR3 protein, they turn into one entry using the most common DNA and genes. The sample contains about 280,000 distinct CDR3 sequences, approximately 8% of them found a single time. The ten most abundant clones make up 2.1% of the sample. Another study also made use of these data, one on yellow fever vaccine responses in identical twins.

The sequenced sample consisted of memory (CD45RO+) T cells sorted from blood. Read against the paper, the sample's cell subset or site label means: CD45RO+ enriched T cells. The source is a woman aged 18 to 35 in good health.

This clonotype has at least ten counts. This chain uses TRBV5-1 with TRBJ2-5; D possibly corresponds to TRBD1 (6 bases). The V gene's germline CDR1 is SGHRS and CDR2 YFSETQ. Between the trimmed V and J ends, which lost 0 bases and 5 bases, there was a span of 11 bases. This CDR3 comprises 14 residues. CDR3 in DNA: TGCGCCAGCAGCTTGGCCGGCCAGGGGGAGACCCAGTACTTC. Translated, it gives CASSLAGQGETQYF.

This clonotype occurred many times. The V call is TRBV12-5, the J call TRBJ2-3; the match to TRBD1 covers 7 bases. The J segment lost 9 bases and the V segment lost 1 base, leaving 1 base of the junction unmatched. The CDR3 contains 12 residues. Per the germline V gene, CDR1 is LGHNT and CDR2 is FRNRAP. CDR3: CASGLGQGTQYF. The DNA of the CDR3 is TGTGCTAGTGGTTTGGGACAGGGAACGCAGTATTTT.

This clonotype was seen at least ten times. The J gene is TRBJ2-7, the V gene TRBV28, with D perhaps matching TRBD1 or TRBD2 (6 bases each). The ends were cut back, 6 bases at V and 5 bases at J, with 20 bases in the middle. The CDR3 runs 15 residues. The germline V gene encodes CDR1 MDHEN and CDR2 SYDVKM. The CDR3 DNA reads as TGTGCCAGCAGGAAGGGGGGTGGGGGGAGGAACGAGCAGTACTTC. Its translation: CASRKGGGGRNEQYF.

This clonotype has just a few counts. The V gene is TRBV7-6, the J gene TRBJ1-2, with a tentative D call TRBD1 (6 bases). The V end lost 5 bases, the J end lost 5 bases, and 12 bases lay between the germline ends. Per germline, CDR1 SGHVS and CDR2 FNYEAQ. CDR3 length: 13 amino acids. The CDR3 loop is CASSMGGGYGYTF. In DNA form, the CDR3 reads TGTGCCAGCAGCATGGGGGGCGGATATGGCTACACCTTC.

This clonotype turned up a few times. The V and J genes are TRBV28 and TRBJ2-7; D may match TRBD1 or TRBD2 (5 bases each). CDR3 length equals 16 residues. The germline V and J ends were trimmed by 6 bases and 7 bases, with 25 bases remaining between them. Germline V gives CDR1 MDHEN, CDR2 SYDVKM. CDR3 protein: CASRHTQVSFWGEQYF. As DNA, the CDR3 is TGTGCCAGCAGACACACCCAGGTCAGCTTTTGGGGGGAGCAGTACTTC.

The V call is TRBV19, the J call TRBJ2-7; TRBD1 matches 10 bases. This CDR3 has 14 amino acids. CDR1 LNHDA and CDR2 SQIVND come from the germline V gene (reference sequence). The ends lost 6 bases at V and 6 bases at J; junction bases unmatched: 8. CDR3 nucleotide sequence: TGTGCCAGTAGCCGAGCCGGGACAGGGGTCGAGCAGTACTTC. Translated, it gives CASSRAGTGVEQYF.

This clonotype has only a few counts. The J gene is TRBJ2-5, the V gene TRBV4-2; TRBD1 is a possible D gene (6 bases). V shed 2 bases and J shed 5 bases, with 18 bases lying between them. From germline, CDR1 is LGHNA and CDR2 YNFKEQ. This CDR3 is 16 amino acids long. The CDR3 loop reads CASSQFQGLDVETQYF. The CDR3 bases are TGTGCCAGCAGCCAATTCCAGGGGCTTGATGTCGAGACCCAGTACTTC.

A few counts support this clonotype. The chain links TRBV3-1 to TRBJ1-1, with D uncertain. The CDR3 length is 14 residues. Looked up from germline, CDR1 is LGHDT and CDR2 is YNNKEL (reference sequence). Between the trimmed V and J ends, which lost 4 bases and 2 bases, there was a span of 11 bases. The CDR3 sequence: CASSRASGNTEAFF. DNA for the CDR3: TGTGCCAGCAGCCGCGCAAGCGGAAACACTGAAGCTTTCTTT.

This clonotype showed up just a few times. The V and J genes are TRBV18 and TRBJ2-3; 11 positions match TRBD2. With V trimmed by 6 bases and J by 8 bases, 10 bases remained unmatched. Per germline, CDR1 KGHSH and CDR2 LQKENI. CDR3 size: 15 residues. DNA for the CDR3: TGTGCCAGCTCGCAGGGACTAGCGGAGCAGCTTACGCAGTATTTT. Protein sequence: CASSQGLAEQLTQYF.

The chain couples TRBV20-1 to TRBJ2-1; 11 positions match TRBD2. V lost 3 bases to trimming and J lost 0 bases; unmatched junction nucleotides: 4. Germline V gives CDR1 DFQATT, CDR2 SNEGSKA (reference sequence). CDR3 size: 16 residues. The DNA for the CDR3 is TGCAGTGCTAGCCGACTAGCGGGATCCTCCTACAATGAGCAGTTCTTC. Translating gives CSASRLAGSSYNEQFF.

This clonotype appeared many times. The chain uses TRBV20-1 and TRBJ2-1; TRBD1 agrees at 7 bases. Trimming removed 3 bases from V and 8 bases from J; junction bases left unmatched: 7. The CDR3 sequence is 13 residues long. Germline V CDR1 and CDR2: DFQATT, SNEGSKA (reference sequence). The CDR3: CSASRDRVDEQFF. CDR3 nucleotides: TGCAGTGCTAGCCGCGACAGGGTCGATGAGCAGTTCTTC.

V and J are TRBV24-1 and TRBJ2-2, with unresolved D. Per the germline V gene, CDR1 is KGHDR and CDR2 is SFDVKD. This CDR3 spans 14 amino acids. V gave up 4 bases and J gave up 8 bases, with 13 bases separating them. CDR3 in DNA: TGTGCCACCAGTGACCCCCTAGTGGGAGGGGAGCTGTTTTTT. Encoded protein: CATSDPLVGGELFF.

This clonotype was detected many times. The J gene is TRBJ2-7, the V gene TRBV3-1; the match to TRBD2 covers 7 bases. From germline, CDR1 is LGHDT and CDR2 YNNKEL (reference sequence). This CDR3 is 14 amino acids long. The V and J ends lost 3 bases and 4 bases, in that order; junction bases with no gene match: 6. Here the CDR3 DNA reads TGTGCCAGCAGCCAGCAGCGGGACGAATACGAGCAGTACTTC. It translates to CASSQQRDEYEQYF.

This clonotype was counted at least ten times. V is TRBV12-3 or TRBV12-4 and J is TRBJ1-3; D is uncertain. This CDR3 region has 14 residues. The V gene lost 2 bases and the J gene lost 0 bases, with 5 bases spanning the gap. In DNA form, the CDR3 reads TGTGCCAGCAGTTTATCCTCCTCTGGAAACACCATATATTTT. This gives the protein CASSLSSSGNTIYF.

This clonotype was counted at least ten times. The chain employs TRBV12-3 or TRBV12-4 and TRBJ2-3; no clear D gene. The V gene lost 8 bases and the J gene lost 0 bases, with 27 bases spanning the gap. The CDR3 consists of 19 residues. The CDR3 is CASCLQSSLTLASTDTQYF. Written as DNA, the CDR3 is TGTGCCAGCTGTCTCCAGTCGAGCCTAACCCTCGCTAGCACAGATACGCAGTATTTT.

This clonotype was observed a handful of times. This rearrangement joins TRBV20-1 to TRBJ2-1, with unresolved D. Germline V lookup: CDR1 DFQATT, CDR2 SNEGSKA (reference sequence). The CDR3 covers 13 residues. With 2 bases removed from V and 6 bases from J, the gap between germline ends came to 11 bases. CDR3 DNA sequence: TGCAGTGCTAGACTCGACGGCCGCAATGAGCAGTTCTTC. This encodes CSARLDGRNEQFF.

This clonotype has only a few counts. The chain has TRBV11-3 and TRBJ2-7; D gene uncertain. This CDR3 has 12 amino acids. V was pared by 6 bases and J by 3 bases, with 9 bases between. CDR1 and CDR2 (germline): SGHNT, YENEEA. DNA for the CDR3: TGTGCCAGCAGTCCGGGTTTCTACGAGCAGTACTTC. It specifies CASSPGFYEQYF.

This clonotype was observed many times. This chain uses TRBV4-1 with TRBJ2-1; 8 positions agree with TRBD2. The CDR3 has 17 amino acids. Germline loops: CDR1 MGHRA, CDR2 YSYEKL. Losses at the gene ends were 1 base for V and 1 base for J; bases not matched to a gene: 6. The CDR3 coding sequence is TGCGCCAGCAGCCAAGTCCCAGCGGGAGTTTCCTACAATGAGCAGTTCTTC. Translated: CASSQVPAGVSYNEQFF.

This clonotype was picked up a small number of times. The CDR3 DNA reads as TGTGCCAGCAGGGGCTCTTTGGACCTGAGCTCCTACGAGCAGTACGTC. Protein: CASRGSLDLSSYEQYV. The chain is built from TRBV6-1 and TRBJ2-7; D gene ambiguous. The CDR3 loop spans 16 amino acids. V lost 6 bases and J 0 bases, leaving 18 bases between the germline ends. The germline V gene encodes CDR1 MNHNS and CDR2 SASEGT.

This chain uses TRBV6-5 with TRBJ2-5, with 11 positions matching TRBD2. CDR1 is MNHEY, CDR2 SVGAGI, per germline. The V gene end was trimmed by 4 bases and the J gene end by 2 bases; junction bases not matched to a gene: 3. This CDR3 has 15 amino acids. CDR3 protein: CASSLLAGEQETQYF. In nucleotides, the CDR3 is TGTGCCAGCAGTTTACTAGCGGGGGAGCAAGAGACCCAGTACTTC.